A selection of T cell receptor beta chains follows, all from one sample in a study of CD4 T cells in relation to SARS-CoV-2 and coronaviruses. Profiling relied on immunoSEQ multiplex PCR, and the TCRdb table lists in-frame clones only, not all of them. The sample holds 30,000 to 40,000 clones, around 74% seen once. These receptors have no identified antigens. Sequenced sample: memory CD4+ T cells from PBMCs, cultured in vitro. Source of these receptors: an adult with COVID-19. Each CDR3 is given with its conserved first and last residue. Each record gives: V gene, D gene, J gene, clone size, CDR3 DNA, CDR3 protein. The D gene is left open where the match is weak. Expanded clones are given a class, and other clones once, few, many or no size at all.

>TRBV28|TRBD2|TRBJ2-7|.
TGTGCCAGCAGCTCGTTATTGGTTCGGGGGGGAGGGAATGAGTACGAGCAGTACTTC
CASSSLLVRGGGNEYEQYF
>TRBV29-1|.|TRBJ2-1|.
TGCAGCGGCCGGGACTGGGACAATGAGCAGTTCTTC
CSGRDWDNEQFF
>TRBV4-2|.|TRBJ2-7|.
TGTGCCAGCAGCCAAGAGGGGGTGGGGTGGGGCACCTACGAGCAGTACTTC
CASSQEGVGWGTYEQYF
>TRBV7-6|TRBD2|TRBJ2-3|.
TGTGCCAGCAGCCGTAGCGGGGGGGGATTGGGAGATACGCAGTATTTT
CASSRSGGGLGDTQYF
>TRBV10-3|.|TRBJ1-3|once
TGTGCCATCAGTGACCTCAGAGGAGGGGAAAACACCATATATTTT
CAISDLRGGENTIYF
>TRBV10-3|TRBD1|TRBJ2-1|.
TGTGCCATCAGGCCCGGACAGGGGGCCAATGAGCAGTTCTTC
CAIRPGQGANEQFF
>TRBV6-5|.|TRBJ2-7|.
TGTGCCAGCAGGGTTCCCGGGCGCGAGCAGTACTTC
CASRVPGREQYF
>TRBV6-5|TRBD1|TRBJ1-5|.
TGTGCCAGCAGACCTACAGGGGTCGGCAATCAGCCCCAGCATTTT
CASRPTGVGNQPQHF
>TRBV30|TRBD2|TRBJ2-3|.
TGTGCCTGGTCGGGTGGTGGGAGGGCTTACACAGATACGCAGTATTTT
CAWSGGGRAYTDTQYF
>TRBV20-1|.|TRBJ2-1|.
TGCAGTGCTCTCCGGCCAGGTGAGCAGTTCTTC
CSALRPGEQFF
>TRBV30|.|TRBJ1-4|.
TGTGCCGGAAGACAGGCCGTCGCTGCAAAACTGTTTTTT
CAGRQAVAAKLFF
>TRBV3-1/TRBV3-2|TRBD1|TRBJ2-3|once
TGTGCCAGCAGCCAAGCTTGGGACAGACTCACAGATACGCAGTATTTT
CASSQAWDRLTDTQYF
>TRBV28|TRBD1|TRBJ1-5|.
TGTGCCAGCCGACCGCACGGGACAGGGAGCCTAATGGCCCAGCATTTT
CASRPHGTGSLMAQHF
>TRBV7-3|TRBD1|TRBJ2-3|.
TGTGCCAGCAGCCCGTGGGACAGGTCCGATACGCAGTATTTT
CASSPWDRSDTQYF
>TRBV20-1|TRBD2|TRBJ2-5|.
TGCAGTGCTAGTGTGGCTAGCGGTGAGACCCAGTACTTC
CSASVASGETQYF
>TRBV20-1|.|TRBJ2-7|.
TGCAGTGCTAGTGGTTCCTCCTACGAGCAGTACTTC
CSASGSSYEQYF
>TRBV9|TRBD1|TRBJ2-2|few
TGTGCCAGCAGCGGCCCCCCGGACAGGGTTGGGGTAAACACCGGGGAGCTGTTTTTT
CASSGPPDRVGVNTGELFF
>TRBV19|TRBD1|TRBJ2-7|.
TGTGCCAGTAGTACCCGACAGGGGTCCTCCTACGAGCAGTACTTC
CASSTRQGSSYEQYF
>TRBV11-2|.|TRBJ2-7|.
TGTGCCAGCAGCTTATCAGGGAGCTCCTACGAGCAGTACTTC
CASSLSGSSYEQYF
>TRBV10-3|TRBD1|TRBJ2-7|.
TGTGCCATCAGGCCGGGACAGGGTTCCCTTAATAGCTCCTACGAGCAGTACTTC
CAIRPGQGSLNSSYEQYF
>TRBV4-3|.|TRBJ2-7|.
TGCGCCAGCAGCCAAAGTTTGGATGCCCTCTACGAGCAGTACTTC
CASSQSLDALYEQYF
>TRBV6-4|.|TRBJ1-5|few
TGTGCCAGCAGTGACTCGCCTGGTTCCGGTCAGCCCCAGCATTTT
CASSDSPGSGQPQHF
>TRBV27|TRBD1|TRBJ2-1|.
TGTGCCAGCAGCTACGGACAGGGGACTGAGCAGTTCTTC
CASSYGQGTEQFF
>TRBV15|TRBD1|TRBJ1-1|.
TGTGCCACCAGCAGAGAAACAGGGGCCCTGAACACTGAAGCTTTCTTT
CATSRETGALNTEAFF